The rows below give T cell receptor beta chains drawn from one sample of a study of blood T cell repertoires in COVID-19. Sequenced by immunoSEQ multiplex PCR; TCRdb stores in-frame clones only, minus some. This table has about 160,000 clones, around 85% appearing once. The sequencing input was peripheral blood. Receptors were obtained from a human donor with acute or convalescent COVID-19. The donor label of this sample is uncertain. Both conserved end residues are part of each CDR3. Fields, in order: V gene, J gene, CDR3 protein.

>TRBV5-1|TRBJ2-7
CASSSPGSGTYEQYF
>TRBV7-9|TRBJ2-5
CASSPRTGLGETQYF
>TRBV21-1|TRBJ2-1
CASSHTPVNEQFF
>TRBV6-6|TRBJ1-1
CASSSQRGGGTEAFF
>TRBV2|TRBJ1-1
CARAGQSDTEAFF
>TRBV6-5|TRBJ1-5
CASRRQGLVNQPQHF
>TRBV7-6|TRBJ2-5
CASSLGQGFTLYQETQYF
>TRBV6-6|TRBJ2-1
CASSYILAGDYNEQFF
>TRBV30|TRBJ1-4
CAWSVLSGLGELFF
>TRBV7-2|TRBJ2-4
CASSLRDSDTKNIQYF
>TRBV5-1|TRBJ2-7
CASSDHTSGGGYEQYF
>TRBV10-3|TRBJ2-7
CATLSSSGGVYEQYF
>TRBV10-3|TRBJ2-7
CAIKGTSGAGEQYF
>TRBV7-2|TRBJ2-3
CASSSQRGGITTDTQYF
>TRBV5-5|TRBJ1-3
CASSLDRGASGNTIYF
>TRBV28|TRBJ1-5
CASRTHEGGPVNQPQHF
>TRBV29-1|TRBJ2-7
CSAMGTSSLHSYEQYF
>TRBV29-1|TRBJ1-1
CSVGSGTGRFTEAFF
>TRBV28|TRBJ1-1
CASNPGRVPINTEAFF
>TRBV10-3|TRBJ2-3
CAVRTGGTDTQYF
>TRBV16|TRBJ2-7
CASSQGEVANTREQYF
>TRBV11-3|TRBJ2-2
CASSISGTGPGELFF
>TRBV11-3|TRBJ1-1
CASSPTGTDTEAFF
>TRBV30|TRBJ2-7
CAWGSSSYEQYF
>TRBV19|TRBJ1-5
CASSLWGQHYSNQPQHF
>TRBV19|TRBJ1-1
CASKLLGQGVRGDRTEAFF
>TRBV6-4|TRBJ1-2
CASSPGQGPGGYTF
>TRBV19|TRBJ2-2
CASSIGTANTGELFF
>TRBV19|TRBJ2-1
CASSTHPGQGGEQFF
>TRBV19|TRBJ1-3
CAARPYSGNTIYF
>TRBV27|TRBJ2-6
CASRSPGTGSSGANVLTF
>TRBV6-5|TRBJ2-7
CAGAPGTGKYEQYF
>TRBV6-6|TRBJ1-2
CASSYSAGAGYGYTF
>TRBV24-1|TRBJ1-5
CATTVVRANQPQHF
>TRBV7-2|TRBJ1-5
CASSLGLTTINQPQHF
>TRBV7-3|TRBJ2-6
CASSLGQLRNLTF
>TRBV19|TRBJ2-7
CASSETGVEQYF
>TRBV27|TRBJ1-1
CASSSRLGGSEAFF
>TRBV27|TRBJ2-5
CASSVISGLPPQETQYF
>TRBV6-5|TRBJ1-2
CASSYGRGRSNYGYTF
>TRBV27|TRBJ1-2
CASSLTGEDGYTF